This TCR beta chain was found in a study of memory CD4+ T cells and cytomegalovirus serostatus. Single viable CD3+CD4+CD8-CD45RO+ cells were sorted as the memory CD4+ T cells. Positive selection with CD4 microbeads enriched total CD4+ T cells. TCRdb's table, derived via immunoSEQ multiplex PCR, lists solely in-frame clones and lacks some. This sample has about 50,000 clones, with 82% found just once. V was shortened by 5 bases and J by 4 bases, with 6 bases between the two germline ends. The CDR3 spans 12 residues. The germline CDR1 and CDR2 sequences are SGHTA and FQGNSA. This receptor was obtained from an adult in good health and CMV-seronegative. This chain connects TRBV7-2 to TRBJ1-5, with no clear D. The sequencing sample was made of memory CD4+ T cells from blood. This CDR3 reads CASSPYNQPQHF. Written as DNA, the CDR3 is TGTGCCAGCAGCCCTTATAATCAGCCCCAGCATTTT.